Listed below are T cell receptor beta chains from one sample, sequenced in a study of molecular identifiers for immune sequencing clone quantification. TCRdb itself ran the PCR reads through MiXCR, one entry per CDR3 protein. Of some 590,000 distinct CDR3 sequences listed, 25% are singletons. Sequenced material: naive CD8+ T cells from blood, with Jurkat cell RNA spiked in. All receptors derive from a human donor in good health. Some libraries in this study had Jurkat cell RNA spiked in. Each CDR3 is given with its conserved first and last residue. A D gene is named only where the DNA matches it firmly. The size entry is marked missing in some rows and otherwise reads once, few, many or a size class.

V gene: TRBV6-4
D gene: TRBD2
clone size: few
J gene: TRBJ2-5
CDR3 DNA: TGTGCCAGCAGTGAGGTCGGGGGGGCTCTTCAAGAGACCCAGTACTTC
CDR3 protein: CASSEVGGALQETQYF

V gene: TRBV18
D gene: -
clone size: -
J gene: TRBJ2-7
CDR3 DNA: TGTGCCAGCTCACCTCTCGAGTGGGAGGTAAACTACGAGCAGTACTTC
CDR3 protein: CASSPLEWEVNYEQYF

V gene: TRBV30
D gene: TRBD2
clone size: many
J gene: TRBJ2-5
CDR3 DNA: TGTGCCTGGACCCCGGCGGGAGGGCATGAGACCCAGTACTTC
CDR3 protein: CAWTPAGGHETQYF

V gene: TRBV13
D gene: -
clone size: many
J gene: TRBJ2-2
CDR3 DNA: TGTGCCAGCAGCGGAGAGGGACGCTTCAACACCGGGGAGCTGTTTTTT
CDR3 protein: CASSGEGRFNTGELFF

V gene: TRBV7-8
D gene: TRBD2
clone size: many
J gene: TRBJ2-1
CDR3 DNA: TGTGCCAGCAGCGTCCCAGCGGGGCACGATGACAATGAGCAGTTCTTC
CDR3 protein: CASSVPAGHDDNEQFF

V gene: TRBV7-2
D gene: -
clone size: few
J gene: TRBJ1-2
CDR3 DNA: TGTGCCAGCAGCTTGGGACACCTAATGGGCTATGGCTACACCTTC
CDR3 protein: CASSLGHLMGYGYTF

V gene: TRBV4-1
D gene: -
clone size: few
J gene: TRBJ2-7
CDR3 DNA: TGCGCCAGCAGCCAACCGGAGGGGTATCACGAGCAGTACTTC
CDR3 protein: CASSQPEGYHEQYF

V gene: TRBV14
D gene: TRBD1
clone size: many
J gene: TRBJ2-7
CDR3 DNA: TGTGCCAGCAGCCAAGTAGGGACAGGTTACTCCTACGAGCAGTACTTC
CDR3 protein: CASSQVGTGYSYEQYF

V gene: TRBV7-9
D gene: -
clone size: many
J gene: TRBJ2-3
CDR3 DNA: TGTGCCAGCAGCTTAGTCCTGCCTAGCACAGATACGCAGTATTTT
CDR3 protein: CASSLVLPSTDTQYF

V gene: TRBV9
D gene: -
clone size: few
J gene: TRBJ1-6
CDR3 DNA: TGTGCCAGCAGCGACCGGGACGGTAATTCACCCCTCCACTTT
CDR3 protein: CASSDRDGNSPLHF

V gene: TRBV4-3
D gene: TRBD1
clone size: many
J gene: TRBJ1-4
CDR3 DNA: TGCGCCAGCAGCCAAGATAGGGACAGGGGCTTGAATAATGAAAAACTGTTTTTT
CDR3 protein: CASSQDRDRGLNNEKLFF

V gene: TRBV10-3
D gene: -
clone size: few
J gene: TRBJ1-2
CDR3 DNA: TGTGCCATCAGTGAGTACGGGGAAAACTATGGCTACACCTTC
CDR3 protein: CAISEYGENYGYTF

V gene: TRBV19
D gene: -
clone size: -
J gene: TRBJ2-7
CDR3 DNA: TGTGCCAGTAGCCTCGGGGCAGGGGTCGAGCAGTACTTC
CDR3 protein: CASSLGAGVEQYF

V gene: TRBV6-2/TRBV6-3
D gene: TRBD1
clone size: -
J gene: TRBJ1-1
CDR3 DNA: TGTGCCAGCAGACTCCCGGGACAGAACACTGAAGCTTCCTTT
CDR3 protein: CASRLPGQNTEASF

V gene: TRBV5-4
D gene: TRBD1
clone size: many
J gene: TRBJ2-5
CDR3 DNA: TGTGCCAGCAGTCCAGGACAGGGAGAAGAGACCCAGTACTTC
CDR3 protein: CASSPGQGEETQYF

V gene: TRBV15
D gene: TRBD1
clone size: many
J gene: TRBJ2-1
CDR3 DNA: TGTGCCACCAGCAGCATGACAGGGGGATCCAATGAGCAGTTCTTC
CDR3 protein: CATSSMTGGSNEQFF

V gene: TRBV19
D gene: TRBD1
clone size: -
J gene: TRBJ1-5
CDR3 DNA: TGTGCCAGTAGATTAGGCAGGGGGGTCAACAATCAGCCCCAGCATTTT
CDR3 protein: CASRLGRGVNNQPQHF

V gene: TRBV4-3
D gene: TRBD1
clone size: many
J gene: TRBJ2-1
CDR3 DNA: TGCGCCAGCAGCCAAGAATTTCAGGACAGGGCTGACAATGAGCAGTTCTTC
CDR3 protein: CASSQEFQDRADNEQFF

V gene: TRBV7-2
D gene: TRBD2
clone size: -
J gene: TRBJ2-1
CDR3 DNA: TGTGCCAGCAGCTCCCCCATGGTTCTAGCGGAATACTCCTACAATGAGCAGTTCTTC
CDR3 protein: CASSSPMVLAEYSYNEQFF

V gene: TRBV4-3
D gene: TRBD2
clone size: -
J gene: TRBJ2-3
CDR3 DNA: TGCGCCAGCAGCCAAGAGAACGCGGGACTAGCCACAGATACGCAGTATTTT
CDR3 protein: CASSQENAGLATDTQYF

V gene: TRBV7-6
D gene: -
clone size: -
J gene: TRBJ2-3
CDR3 DNA: TGTGCCAGCAGCTTAGCATTAGGCGATACGCAGTATTTT
CDR3 protein: CASSLALGDTQYF

V gene: TRBV20-1
D gene: -
clone size: -
J gene: TRBJ2-7
CDR3 DNA: TGCAGTGCTAGAGATTGGGGGGGCAGCAACGAGCAGTACTTC
CDR3 protein: CSARDWGGSNEQYF

V gene: TRBV30
D gene: -
clone size: -
J gene: TRBJ2-7
CDR3 DNA: TGTGCCTGGAGTGTACTAGTCACTGCGGGAAGCTACGAGCAGTACTTC
CDR3 protein: CAWSVLVTAGSYEQYF

V gene: TRBV29-1
D gene: -
clone size: many
J gene: TRBJ1-1
CDR3 DNA: TGCAGCGTGGCCGCGAGGGGGGGACAGAACACTGAAGCTTTCTTT
CDR3 protein: CSVAARGGQNTEAFF

V gene: TRBV11-2
D gene: TRBD2
clone size: few
J gene: TRBJ2-7
CDR3 DNA: TGTGCCAGCAGCTCCTTCACTAGCGGGGGCCCCTACTCCTACGAGCAGTACTTC
CDR3 protein: CASSSFTSGGPYSYEQYF

V gene: TRBV6-1
D gene: TRBD1
clone size: -
J gene: TRBJ1-1
CDR3 DNA: TGTGCCAGCAGTGAAACCGGGACAGTCCATCCTTCGAACACTGAAGCTTTCTTT
CDR3 protein: CASSETGTVHPSNTEAFF

V gene: TRBV12-3/TRBV12-4
D gene: TRBD2
clone size: few
J gene: TRBJ2-2
CDR3 DNA: TGTGCCAGCAGGACTAGCGGGAACACCGGGGAGCTGTTTTTT
CDR3 protein: CASRTSGNTGELFF

V gene: TRBV5-6
D gene: TRBD2
clone size: -
J gene: TRBJ2-3
CDR3 DNA: TGTGCCAGCAGCTTGGAGTTGGTGGGAGCGGGGGGGACAGATACGCAGTATTTT
CDR3 protein: CASSLELVGAGGTDTQYF

V gene: TRBV9
D gene: TRBD2
clone size: -
J gene: TRBJ2-1
CDR3 DNA: TGTGCCAGCAGCGGGACTAGCGGGAAAGATGAGCTGTTCTTC
CDR3 protein: CASSGTSGKDELFF

V gene: TRBV6-1
D gene: TRBD2
clone size: -
J gene: TRBJ2-3
CDR3 DNA: TGTGCCAGCAGTGAATTCGGGGGCGGGGGGTTCACAGATACGCAGTATTTT
CDR3 protein: CASSEFGGGGFTDTQYF

V gene: TRBV6-5
D gene: TRBD1
clone size: many
J gene: TRBJ2-7
CDR3 DNA: TGTGCCAGCAGTCCCAGGGACAGGGCCCTCTACGAGCAGTACTTC
CDR3 protein: CASSPRDRALYEQYF